What follows are 19 T cell receptor beta chains derived from one specimen sequenced in a study of blood T cell repertoires in COVID-19. The repertoire was sequenced with immunoSEQ multiplex PCR; TCRdb's copy has only in-frame clones and lacks some. The repertoire holds approximately 300,000 clones, with over 85% as singletons. Sequenced material: peripheral blood. The receptors shown here come from a woman aged 25 to 45 with COVID-19, enrolled during active disease.

V usage is TRBV7-2 and J usage is TRBJ1-5; D call uncertain. CDR3 length equals 13 residues. CDR1 and CDR2 from the germline V gene are SGHTA and FQGNSA. The germline V and J ends were trimmed by 2 bases and 7 bases, with 9 bases remaining between them. CDR3 bases: TGTGCCAGCAGCTTAAGGTCGGGGCAGCCCCAGCATTTT. Translation: CASSLRSGQPQHF.

The chain is built from TRBV4-2 and TRBJ2-4; TRBD2 aligns across 12 bases. There are 16 residues in the CDR3. Trimming cost V 1 base and J 4 bases; bases outside gene matches: 2. The germline V gene encodes CDR1 LGHNA and CDR2 YNFKEQ. In DNA form, the CDR3 reads TGTGCCAGCAGCCAAGGACTAGCGGGGGCGAAAAACATTCAGTACTTC. As protein: CASSQGLAGAKNIQYF.

Worth noting for this clone: In the same sample, other DNA sequences code for this CDR3. The rearrangement uses TRBV27 and TRBJ2-2; no firm D call. Trimming took off 3 bases at V and 6 bases at J, with 8 bases between the two ends. CDR3 length equals 13 residues. From germline, CDR1 is MNHEY and CDR2 SMNVEV (reference sequence). The CDR3 here is CASSLYFPGELFF. CDR3 DNA: TGTGCCAGCAGTTTGTATTTTCCCGGGGAGCTGTTTTTT.

V usage is TRBV19 and J usage is TRBJ2-2; D is possibly TRBD1 (6 bases). V lost 3 bases, J lost 2 bases, and 10 bases lay in between. Germline loops: CDR1 LNHDA, CDR2 SQIVND (reference sequence). This CDR3 is built from 15 residues. As DNA, the CDR3 is TGTGCCAGTAGTATGGCAGGGGTAAACACCGGGGAGCTGTTTTTT. Its protein product is CASSMAGVNTGELFF.

This rearrangement joins TRBV5-6 to TRBJ2-7; 7 positions agree with TRBD1. Germline V gives CDR1 SGHDT, CDR2 YYEEEE. Trimming cost V 1 base and J 5 bases; bases outside gene matches: 9. This CDR3 comprises 15 residues. The CDR3 loop reads CASSLWGRGLDEQYF. In DNA, the CDR3 is TGTGCCAGCAGCTTGTGGGGTAGGGGGCTGGACGAGCAGTACTTC.

This sequence joins TRBV5-1 and TRBJ2-1; 12 nucleotides align to TRBD1. CDR1 and CDR2 (germline): SGHRS, YFSETQ. Trimming cost V 3 bases and J 4 bases; bases outside gene matches: 14. The CDR3 covers 19 residues. The CDR3, as DNA: TGCGCCAGCAGCTCATTTTTCCGGGACAGGGGGCTCTTGTACAATGAGCAGTTCTTC. Its protein is CASSSFFRDRGLLYNEQFF.

The chain is built from TRBV19 and TRBJ1-1; TRBD1 matches 7 bases. Trimming took 5 bases from V and 1 from J; bases not matched to a gene: 4. The germline CDR1 and CDR2 sequences are LNHDA and SQIVND (reference sequence). The CDR3 spans 14 residues. The CDR3 protein is CASSVRGANTEAFF. The CDR3 coding sequence is TGTGCCAGTAGTGTCAGGGGGGCGAACACTGAAGCTTTCTTT.

This clone appeared a single time. The chain carries TRBV11-3 and TRBJ2-4, with 8 bases matching TRBD2. J was trimmed by 2 bases and V by 1 base; bases with no gene match: 4. Germline V lookup: CDR1 SGHNT, CDR2 YENEEA. The CDR3 is 16 residues long. CDR3 coding DNA: TGTGCCAGCAGCTTAGGCCTAGCGGGTACCAAAAACATTCAGTACTTC. Encoded protein: CASSLGLAGTKNIQYF. Complete variable domain (other parts from reference TRBV11-3 and TRBJ2-4): EAGVVQSPRYKIIEKKQPVAFWCNPISGHNTLYWYLQNLGQGPELLIRYENEEAVDDSQLPKDRFSAERLKGVDSTLKIQPAELGDSAVYLCASSLGLAGTKNIQYFGAGTRLSVL.

The rearrangement uses TRBV10-3 and TRBJ1-1; possible D gene TRBD1, 5 bases. Per germline, CDR1 ENHRY and CDR2 SYGVKD. This CDR3 is built from 14 residues. V was shortened by 0 bases and J by 6 bases, with 11 bases between the two germline ends. The CDR3 sequence: CAISESEGAAEAFF. The CDR3, as DNA: TGTGCCATCAGTGAGTCGGAAGGGGCGGCTGAAGCTTTCTTT.

The CDR3 region has the DNA TGTGCCAGCAGCGTCAGTAAGGGGGCTACTGAAGCTTTCTTT. This gives the protein CASSVSKGATEAFF. The chain links TRBV2 to TRBJ1-1, with TRBD1 matching 7 bases. Germline V CDR1 and CDR2: SNHLY, FYNNEI. V shed 6 bases, J shed 5 bases, and the junction held 9 bases outside the gene matches. The CDR3 consists of 14 residues.

This clone was recorded only once. V and J are TRBV6-5 and TRBJ1-6; 7 bases fit TRBD1. The CDR3 spans 13 residues. The trim removed 8 bases at V and 7 bases at J, leaving 5 bases unmatched. CDR1 and CDR2 (germline): MNHEY, SVGAGI. The CDR3 protein is CASDRGGNSPLHF. Here the CDR3 DNA reads TGTGCCAGCGATAGAGGGGGCAATTCACCCCTCCACTTT.

The gene calls are TRBV24-1 and TRBJ1-2; D remains ambiguous. The V gene's germline CDR1 is KGHDR and CDR2 SFDVKD. CDR3 length equals 13 residues. V lost 5 bases and J 6 bases, leaving 12 bases between the germline ends. The CDR3 DNA reads TGTGCCACCAGTGGGGAGAGGTGGGATGGCTACACCTTC. Residues: CATSGERWDGYTF.

This chain uses TRBV5-1 with TRBJ1-4; 9 nucleotides agree with TRBD1. With 4 bases clipped from V and 8 bases from J, the junction kept 6 bases outside the gene matches. Per the germline V gene, CDR1 is SGHRS and CDR2 is YFSETQ. The CDR3 runs 14 residues. In DNA, the CDR3 is TGCGCCAGCAGCCAGGGACAGGGTGGGGAAAAACTGTTTTTT. The encoded protein is CASSQGQGGEKLFF.

The V call is TRBV6-5, the J call TRBJ1-2; TRBD1 might be the D (6 bases). There are 15 residues in the CDR3. Between the trimmed V and J ends, which lost 9 bases and 4 bases, there was a span of 21 bases. Germline V CDR1 and CDR2: MNHEY, SVGAGI. The CDR3 nucleotides are TGTGCCAGTTACTCGACAGGAGCACTATTCTATGGCTACACCTTC. This sequence encodes CASYSTGALFYGYTF.

The chain couples TRBV9 to TRBJ1-2; D remains ambiguous. CDR1 SGDLS and CDR2 YYNGEE come from the germline V gene. The CDR3 consists of 14 residues. Trimming stripped 0 bases from V and 8 bases from J, with 14 bases between. The CDR3 coding sequence is TGTGCCAGCAGCGTAGATGGTTCAGGCGGGGGCTACACCTTC. As protein: CASSVDGSGGGYTF.

The chain employs TRBV27 and TRBJ1-4; TRBD1 matches 7 bases. Germline V CDR1 and CDR2: MNHEY, SMNVEV (reference sequence). The CDR3 length is 15 residues. Trimming at V came to 5 bases and at J to 8 bases, leaving 11 bases not matched to a gene. This CDR3 is CASSHSGTEVEKLFF. In DNA form, the CDR3 reads TGTGCCAGCAGTCACTCTGGGACAGAGGTGGAAAAACTGTTTTTT. Full variable domain (missing parts from reference TRBV27 and TRBJ1-4): EAQVTQNPRYLITVTGKKLTVTCSQNMNHEYMSWYRQDPGLGLRQIYYSMNVEVTDKGDVPEGYKVSRKEKRNFPLILESPSPNQTSLYFCASSHSGTEVEKLFFGSGTQLSVL.

The chain recombines TRBV7-2 with TRBJ2-1, with TRBD1 identical over 7 bases. CDR3 size: 14 residues. V lost 7 bases, J lost 7 bases, and 10 bases stayed unmatched. Looked up from germline, CDR1 is SGHTA and CDR2 is FQGNSA. The CDR3 region is CASTGDLRGNEQFF. The CDR3 bases are TGTGCCAGCACCGGGGACCTCAGGGGGAATGAGCAGTTCTTC.

The gene calls are TRBV4-3 and TRBJ1-1; D is ambiguous. The CDR3 is made up of 12 amino acids. V was cut by 9 bases and J by 1 base, with 9 bases left in between. Germline V gives CDR1 LGHNA, CDR2 YSLEER. CDR3 DNA sequence: TGCGCCAGTCGGGGTAGGAACACTGAAGCTTTCTTT. Its translation: CASRGRNTEAFF.

V is TRBV11-2 and J is TRBJ2-7, with D possibly matching TRBD1 (6 bases). Trimming pared 6 bases from V and 0 bases from J, leaving 12 bases between. The germline CDR1 and CDR2 sequences are SGHAT and FQNNGV. CDR3 length equals 14 residues. In DNA form, the CDR3 reads TGTGCCAGCAGACACCGGGACACCTCCTACGAGCAGTACTTC. This translates into CASRHRDTSYEQYF. The entire variable domain, with the rest obtained from reference TRBV11-2 and TRBJ2-7, is as follows: EAGVAQSPRYKIIEKRQSVAFWCNPISGHATLYWYQQILGQGPKLLIQFQNNGVVDDSQLPKDRFSAERLKGVDSTLKIQPAKLEDSAVYLCASRHRDTSYEQYFGPGTRLTVT.